Below, 30 T cell receptor beta chains from the same sample are listed, as sequenced in a study of blood T cell repertoires in COVID-19. Data came from immunoSEQ multiplex PCR; TCRdb stores just in-frame clones and leaves some out. In the table there are over 90,000 clones, around four fifths of which are singletons. Sequencing used peripheral blood. The origin of the receptors is a human donor in a cohort sampled during active COVID-19.

This clone was picked up a small number of times. V and J are TRBV30 and TRBJ2-7; D is unresolved. This CDR3 spans 12 amino acids. The V gene's germline CDR1 is GTSNPN and CDR2 SVGIG (reference sequence). Trimming shortened V by 5 bases and J by 6 bases, and 14 bases separated the two germline ends. The CDR3 nucleotides read TGTGCCTGGTCCCGAATGACGGGCGAGCAGTACTTC. It translates to CAWSRMTGEQYF.

The chain uses TRBV7-2 and TRBJ2-7; TRBD1 matches 8 bases. The length of the CDR3 is 14 residues. Germline CDR1 SGHTA, CDR2 FQGNSA. V lost 6 bases, J lost 3 bases, and 7 bases stayed unmatched. The CDR3 DNA is TGTGCCAGCAGTCTCCAGGGGGCGCGCTACGAGCAGTACTTC. Its translation: CASSLQGARYEQYF.

This clone was seen only once. CDR3 sequence: CATSTGGGQNTEAFF. DNA of the CDR3: TGTGCCACCAGCACAGGGGGCGGACAGAACACTGAAGCTTTCTTT. The gene calls are TRBV15 and TRBJ1-1; TRBD1 aligns across 8 bases. CDR3 length equals 15 residues. Germline assignment: CDR1 LNHNV and CDR2 YYDKDF (reference sequence). J gave up 1 base and V 4 bases, and 5 bases lay outside the gene matches.

The chain couples TRBV4-2 to TRBJ2-3; TRBD2 is a possible D gene (6 bases). CDR1 is LGHNA and CDR2 is YNFKEQ in the germline V gene. The CDR3 runs 15 residues. Trimming pared 1 base from V and 1 base from J, leaving 9 bases between. The CDR3 bases are TGTGCCAGCAGCCAAGCAGCGGGTGGCACAGATACGCAGTATTTT. Translating it yields CASSQAAGGTDTQYF.

The chain employs TRBV7-2 and TRBJ2-7; D possibly corresponds to TRBD2 (7 bases). This CDR3 has 18 amino acids. Deletions cut 2 bases from V and 3 bases from J, with 23 bases between. The germline V gene has CDR1 SGHTA and CDR2 FQGNSA. The CDR3 coding sequence is TGTGCCAGCAGCTTAAGGGGGGGATGGACAGCAATCTTCTACGAGCAGTACTTC. Translating it yields CASSLRGGWTAIFYEQYF. Supplemented by reference TRBV7-2 and TRBJ2-7, the full variable domain reads GAGVSQSPSNKVTEKGKDVELRCDPISGHTALYWYRQSLGQGLEFLIYFQGNSAPDKSGLPSDRFSAERTGGSVSTLTIQRTQQEDSAVYLCASSLRGGWTAIFYEQYFGPGTRLTVT.

This chain joins TRBV4-1 and TRBJ2-5; 12 positions agree with TRBD2. The germline V gene encodes CDR1 MGHRA and CDR2 YSYEKL. The CDR3 is made up of 19 amino acids. The trim removed 1 base at V and 5 bases at J, leaving 14 bases unmatched. The CDR3, as DNA: TGCGCCAGCAGCCAAGGGGGACTAGCGGGCGCCCTGTGGGGGGAGACCCAGTACTTC. Translated, it gives CASSQGGLAGALWGETQYF.

The V gene is TRBV9, the J gene TRBJ2-5; TRBD2 matches 10 bases. Germline CDR1 SGDLS, CDR2 YYNGEE. This CDR3 is 16 amino acids long. Trimming cost V 0 bases and J 2 bases; bases outside gene matches: 4. CDR3 sequence: CASSVDPAGGQETQYF. The CDR3 nucleotides are TGTGCCAGCAGCGTAGATCCAGCGGGGGGGCAAGAGACCCAGTACTTC.

The V and J genes are TRBV6-2 or TRBV6-3 and TRBJ2-3; maybe TRBD2 (6 bases). V lost 5 bases and J 0 bases, leaving 12 bases between the germline ends. The CDR3 runs 15 residues. Germline V CDR1 and CDR2: MNHEY, SVGEGT. Here the CDR3 reads CASSPRGYSTDTQYF. CDR3 DNA sequence: TGTGCCAGCAGTCCGCGGGGATATAGCACAGATACGCAGTATTTT.

This rearrangement joins TRBV6-2 or TRBV6-3 to TRBJ1-6, with D possibly matching TRBD1 (6 bases). The V gene's germline CDR1 is MNHEY and CDR2 SVGEGT. This CDR3 region has 14 residues. V was shortened by 5 bases and J by 10 bases, with 15 bases between the two germline ends. The CDR3 nucleotides read TGTGCCAGCAGTCAAGGACAGAGAGCGTCACCCCTCCACTTT. Translating gives CASSQGQRASPLHF.

The V gene is TRBV11-2, the J gene TRBJ2-5; TRBD2 aligns across 9 bases. With 3 bases clipped from V and 5 bases from J, the junction kept 13 bases outside the gene matches. Germline V CDR1 and CDR2: SGHAT, FQNNGV. The CDR3 covers 17 residues. The CDR3 loop is CASSLFAGGPLVETQYF. The CDR3 DNA sequence: TGTGCCAGCAGCTTGTTCGCGGGGGGGCCGTTGGTCGAGACCCAGTACTTC. The complete variable domain, with remaining parts taken from reference TRBV11-2 and TRBJ2-5, reads EAGVAQSPRYKIIEKRQSVAFWCNPISGHATLYWYQQILGQGPKLLIQFQNNGVVDDSQLPKDRFSAERLKGVDSTLKIQPAKLEDSAVYLCASSLFAGGPLVETQYFGPGTRLLVL.

This clone was found a few times. The genes are TRBV7-2 and TRBJ1-5; D is undetermined. The CDR3 loop spans 15 amino acids. Germline values: CDR1 SGHTA, CDR2 FQGNSA. Between the trimmed V and J ends, which lost 5 bases and 2 bases, there was a span of 13 bases. The CDR3: CASSTRYLGNQPQHF. The CDR3 DNA reads as TGTGCCAGCAGCACCAGATATTTGGGCAATCAGCCCCAGCATTTT.

V and J are TRBV28 and TRBJ2-3, with D tentatively TRBD2 (6 bases). The CDR3 runs to 14 residues. Germline CDR1 reads MDHEN; CDR2 reads SYDVKM. V gave up 4 bases and J gave up 4 bases, with 12 bases separating them. The CDR3 nucleotides are TGTGCCAGCAGTTGGTCTAGCGTTGCAGATACGCAGTATTTT. It yields the protein CASSWSSVADTQYF.

This clone showed up just once. As DNA, the CDR3 is TGTGCCAGCAGCCCAGGACTAGCGAGCAACGAGCAGTACTTC. Residues: CASSPGLASNEQYF. The rearrangement uses TRBV5-4 and TRBJ2-7; TRBD2 agrees at 9 bases. Trimming cost V 4 bases and J 5 bases; bases outside gene matches: 7. The CDR3 contains 14 residues. Germline values: CDR1 SGHNT, CDR2 YYREEE (reference sequence).

The V call is TRBV5-1, the J call TRBJ1-3, with 7 bases identical to TRBD1. The V segment lost 4 bases and the J segment 0 bases; nucleotides outside the gene matches: 4. In germline, CDR1 is SGHRS, CDR2 YFSETQ. The CDR3 has 15 residues. DNA of the CDR3: TGCGCCAGCAGCGTGGGGACAGTCTCTGGAAACACCATATATTTT. Its translation is CASSVGTVSGNTIYF. The whole variable domain, remainder taken from reference TRBV5-1 and TRBJ1-3, is KAGVTQTPRYLIKTRGQQVTLSCSPISGHRSVSWYQQTPGQGLQFLFEYFSETQRNKGNFPGRFSGRQFSNSRSEMNVSTLELGDSALYLCASSVGTVSGNTIYFGEGSWLTVV.

The V gene is TRBV9, the J gene TRBJ1-1; D gene unclear. Trimming cost V 4 bases and J 1 base, with 8 bases left between them. This CDR3 has 13 amino acids. Germline assignment: CDR1 SGDLS and CDR2 YYNGEE. In nucleotides, the CDR3 is TGTGCCAGCAGCTCCCACTGGAACACTGAAGCTTTCTTT. Its translation is CASSSHWNTEAFF. Based on the CDR3 plus reference TRBV9 and TRBJ1-1, the full variable domain is DSGVTQTPKHLITATGQRVTLRCSPRSGDLSVYWYQQSLDQGLQFLIQYYNGEERAKGNILERFSAQQFPDLHSELNLSSLELGDSALYFCASSSHWNTEAFFGQGTRLTVV.

The J gene is TRBJ2-1, the V gene TRBV15, with 10 bases lining up with TRBD2. CDR3 length equals 20 residues. CDR1 LNHNV and CDR2 YYDKDF come from the germline V gene (reference sequence). V shed 0 bases, J shed 9 bases, and the junction held 20 bases outside the gene matches. The CDR3 sequence: CATSRDPRTSGIPHPSEQFF. As DNA, the CDR3 is TGTGCCACCAGCAGAGACCCCAGGACTAGCGGAATTCCCCACCCAAGTGAGCAGTTCTTC.

The rearrangement links TRBV18 to TRBJ2-3, with 7 nucleotides matching TRBD2. Germline V gene data show CDR1 as KGHSH and CDR2 as LQKENI. V dropped 2 bases and J dropped 5; count of bases not matched to a gene: 7. The CDR3 covers 15 residues. CDR3 sequence (DNA): TGTGCCAGCTCACCAGGTGCGGGGGTGAGAGATACGCAGTATTTT. Translating gives CASSPGAGVRDTQYF.

This chain links TRBV5-6 with TRBJ1-5; D unclear. Germline V gene sequence: CDR1 SGHDT, CDR2 YYEEEE. V dropped 2 bases and J dropped 0 bases, with 3 bases sitting between them. The CDR3 covers 13 residues. CDR3 DNA: TGTGCCAGCAGCTTCTCTAGCAATCAGCCCCAGCATTTT. Protein sequence: CASSFSSNQPQHF.

The chain uses TRBV19 and TRBJ2-7; TRBD1 matches at 8 bases. V trimming: 8 bases; J trimming: 4 bases; junction bases outside the gene matches: 7. CDR1 is LNHDA, CDR2 SQIVND, per germline (reference sequence). The CDR3 is made up of 13 amino acids. The CDR3 DNA reads TGTGCCAGTCTTGGACAGGGAGGTTACGAGCAGTACTTC. Its protein product is CASLGQGGYEQYF.

This chain connects TRBV4-2 to TRBJ1-3, with D maybe TRBD1 (6 bases). This CDR3 region has 15 residues. Trimming took off 1 base at V and 7 bases at J, with 14 bases between the two ends. Per the germline V gene, CDR1 is LGHNA and CDR2 is YNFKEQ. CDR3 sequence reads: CASSQVGQGKNTIYF. As DNA, the CDR3 is TGTGCCAGCAGCCAAGTTGGGCAGGGGAAGAACACCATATATTTT.

The V and J genes are TRBV9 and TRBJ1-4, with D unresolved. The CDR3 has 13 amino acids. Trimming pared 0 bases from V and 4 bases from J, leaving 4 bases between. Per germline, CDR1 SGDLS and CDR2 YYNGEE. The CDR3 nucleotides are TGTGCCAGCAGCGTAGGAGTTAATGAAAAACTGTTTTTT. It yields the protein CASSVGVNEKLFF.

This clone was counted a single time. This sequence joins TRBV7-2 and TRBJ1-4, with D uncertain. The V end was cut by 4 bases, the J end by 9 bases, with 18 bases between. The CDR3 is 15 residues long. CDR1 and CDR2 from the germline V gene are SGHTA and FQGNSA. This chain's CDR3 is CASSSPTASGKKLFF. CDR3 nucleotides: TGTGCCAGCAGCTCGCCAACTGCCTCGGGGAAAAAACTGTTTTTT.

This clone appeared once. The chain employs TRBV7-9 and TRBJ1-6; D possibly corresponds to TRBD1 (6 bases). The ends were cut back, 5 bases at V and 6 bases at J, with 17 bases in the middle. The length of the CDR3 is 16 residues. Germline CDR1 and CDR2: SEHNR and FQNEAQ (reference sequence). CDR3 residues: CASSRAGGWGNSPLHF. The CDR3 coding sequence is TGTGCCAGCAGCCGAGCTGGGGGCTGGGGTAATTCACCCCTCCACTTT.

The chain is built from TRBV25-1 and TRBJ2-1, with a tentative D call TRBD1 (6 bases). Germline CDR1 MGHDK, CDR2 SYGVNS. The CDR3 totals 14 residues. Trimming stripped 1 base from V and 7 bases from J, with 11 bases between. The CDR3 protein is CASSESQGWNEQFF. The CDR3, as DNA: TGTGCCAGCAGTGAATCACAGGGTTGGAATGAGCAGTTCTTC.

The V and J genes are TRBV18 and TRBJ1-1, with TRBD1 matching 7 bases. The CDR3 is made up of 14 amino acids. Trimming cost V 5 bases and J 3 bases; bases outside gene matches: 6. Germline CDR1 and CDR2: KGHSH and LQKENI. The CDR3 loop reads CASSATGYDTEAFF. The CDR3 DNA is TGTGCCAGCTCAGCGACAGGGTACGACACTGAAGCTTTCTTT.

The rearrangement joins TRBV18 to TRBJ1-4, with 9 bases fitting TRBD1. The CDR3 totals 14 residues. Trimming cost V 8 bases and J 4 bases; bases outside gene matches: 5. The germline V gene encodes CDR1 KGHSH and CDR2 LQKENI. CDR3 sequence (DNA): TGTGCCAGCAGACCGGGACAGGGTAATGAAAAACTGTTTTTT. Residues: CASRPGQGNEKLFF.

V is TRBV3-1 (or the pseudogene TRBV3-2) and J is TRBJ2-5; 10 bases agree with TRBD1. The trim removed 1 base at V and 5 bases at J, leaving 1 base unmatched. This CDR3 comprises 14 residues. Germline CDR1 is LGHDT and CDR2 is YNNKEL (reference sequence). The CDR3 sequence is CASSQVDRGETQYF. Written as DNA, the CDR3 is TGTGCCAGCAGCCAAGTGGACAGGGGGGAGACCCAGTACTTC.

J is TRBJ1-2 and V is TRBV28; a possible D gene is TRBD1 (5 bases). The CDR3 is made up of 12 amino acids. Germline assignment: CDR1 MDHEN and CDR2 SYDVKM. CDR3 in amino acids: CAATVANYGYTF. CDR3 nucleotides: TGTGCTGCGACAGTTGCTAACTATGGCTACACCTTC.

The V gene is TRBV11-2, the J gene TRBJ2-2, with D unresolved. Trimming pared 5 bases from V and 3 bases from J, leaving 13 bases between. CDR1 is SGHAT, CDR2 FQNNGV, per germline. The CDR3 covers 15 residues. CDR3 coding DNA: TGTGCCAGCAGCCCAGTTCAGGTGGACACCGGGGAGCTGTTTTTT. This gives the protein CASSPVQVDTGELFF.

The chain couples TRBV10-2 to TRBJ2-3; the match to TRBD2 covers 8 bases. J was trimmed by 1 base and V by 5 bases; bases with no gene match: 8. This CDR3 spans 16 amino acids. The germline V gene has CDR1 WSHSY and CDR2 SAAADI. The CDR3 DNA is TGCGCCAGCAGTCTACACGGGACTAGGGGCACAGATACGCAGTATTTT. Protein sequence: CASSLHGTRGTDTQYF.